This T cell receptor (beta chain) was obtained from a study of breast tumors, draining lymph nodes, adjacent tissues (dated by TCRdb to about 2016). For the study in its entirety: Breast cancer patients provided tumor, adjacent nontumor tissue and axillary lymph nodes, and the study compared the TCR beta repertoires across these three sources. The study aimed to assess the relationships and possible T-cell exchange between tumor, surrounding tissue and draining lymph node repertoires in human breast cancer.

The lymph node samples were taken from the axillary draining lymph nodes of breast cancer patients. This clonotype was detected ten times or more. The antigen it recognizes is unknown. Base qualities were left out, and no much larger clone turns up one base away. The CDR3, from cysteine to phenylalanine, totals 17 residues. The CDR3 DNA has 51 bases and is translated from base 1. V loses 5 bases of germline sequence and J loses 2 bases, and the interval between the two ends is 19 bases. Based on the germline V gene, the CDR1 and CDR2 sequences are SGHNT and YENEEA. Here is what the overall study found, with its caveats: Rather than being directly demonstrated, the conclusion that tumor T cells originate in lymph nodes was presented as consistent with a hypothesis. The data were considered consistent with the idea that most tumor T cells come from the lymph node and then expand in tumor tissue. Tumors showed preferential V and J gene usage, and their T-cell repertoire diversity fell below that of lymph nodes yet above that of nontumor tissue. Tumor and nontumor tissue repertoires were found to be significantly more similar in luminal-like than in basal-like breast cancer.

The run used an Illumina HiSeq 2000. TCR beta chain libraries were generated through multiplex PCR amplification. The amplified TCR beta chain products were analyzed by high-throughput sequencing. TCRdb applied fastp at Q25 and MiXCR to the public reads, then kept only in-frame beta chains. Duplicate CDR3 protein sequences are folded into a single record with the most common DNA and genes. This sample comprises around 170,000 distinct CDR3 sequences, 30% to 35% of them detected only once. The ten most abundant clones make up 4% to 5.5% of the sample. The TCR sequence derives from a female donor with breast cancer. Some clones in this sample may be carry-over from other donors' samples. The sequenced material came from axillary lymph node tissue. The chain couples TRBV11-3 to TRBJ1-3; 6 matching bases give a weak D call of TRBD1. This receptor carries the CDR3 CASSPGGGRVAGNTIYF. Here is the DNA: TGTGCCAGCAGCCCTGGGGGGGGCAGGGTCGCTGGAAACACCATATATTTT.